This paragraph covers one T cell receptor beta chain sequence. The antigen remains unidentified. Gene names follow the mouse nomenclature. The CDR3 end falls 4 residues outside the read, so it is completed with the germline J gene. In each case, RNA was isolated and then reverse transcribed into cDNA as the sequencing template. Assay used: immunoSEQ multiplex PCR; TCRdb lists only in-frame clones, some missing. Altogether under 350,000 clones were found in the sample, and no singletons occur. Cutaneous lymph node cells were pooled, and they were sorted using CD4, CD8alpha, NKG2D, NKG2ACE and other markers. These data are taken from a study of CD8+ T cells in alopecia areata. Study context: Female C3H/HeJ mice aged 7-10 weeks were given skin from C3H/HeJ graft donors, roughly 6-12 months old, that had spontaneous alopecia. Study findings and constraints: Unlike in mice, where it was clearer, TCR sharing across patients was less clear, possibly HLA-related. In scalp samples, resident alphabeta T cells of normal skin are also sequenced. Lesional scalp exceeded normal scalp in clonality, especially in alopecia totalis/universalis.

The CDR3 runs 15 residues. Germline V gene lookup returns CDR1 NSHNY and CDR2 SYGAGN. V is TRBV13-1 and J is TRBJ2-7, with 11 positions matching TRBD2. The specimen sequenced was CD4+ T cells sorted from a lymph node. The TCR originated in a C3H/HeJ mouse with alopecia areata. Strain haplotype at MHC: H2-k. Partial CDR3 DNA: TGTGCCAGCAGTCACCGGGACTGGGGGAAATAT. Translation: CASSHRDWGKY. Given in full, the CDR3 is CASSHRDWGKYEQYF.